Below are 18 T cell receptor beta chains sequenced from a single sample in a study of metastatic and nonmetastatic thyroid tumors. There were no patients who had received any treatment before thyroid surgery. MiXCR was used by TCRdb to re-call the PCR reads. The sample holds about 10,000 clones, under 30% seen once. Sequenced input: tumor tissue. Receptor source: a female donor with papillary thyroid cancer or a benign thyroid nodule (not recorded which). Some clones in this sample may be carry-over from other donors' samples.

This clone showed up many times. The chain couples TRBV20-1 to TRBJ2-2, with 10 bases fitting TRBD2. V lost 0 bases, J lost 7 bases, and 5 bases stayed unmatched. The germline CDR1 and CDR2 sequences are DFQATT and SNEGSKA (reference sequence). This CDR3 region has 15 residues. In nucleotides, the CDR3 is TGCAGTGCTAGAGATAGCGGGAGGTATGGCGGGGAGCTGTTTTTT. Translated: CSARDSGRYGGELFF.

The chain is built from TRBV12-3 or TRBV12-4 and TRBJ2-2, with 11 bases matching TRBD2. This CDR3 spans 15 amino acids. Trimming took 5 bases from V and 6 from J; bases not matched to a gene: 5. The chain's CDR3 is CASSRLAGFAGELFF. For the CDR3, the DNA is TGTGCCAGCAGTAGACTAGCGGGATTTGCCGGGGAGCTGTTTTTT.

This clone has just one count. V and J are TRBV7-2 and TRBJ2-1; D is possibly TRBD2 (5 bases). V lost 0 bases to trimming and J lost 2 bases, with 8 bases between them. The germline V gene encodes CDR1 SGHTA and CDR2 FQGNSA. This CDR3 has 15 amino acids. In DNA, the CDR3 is TGTGCCAGCAGCTTAGCGTCCGGGACCTACAATGAGCAGTTCTTC. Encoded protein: CASSLASGTYNEQFF.

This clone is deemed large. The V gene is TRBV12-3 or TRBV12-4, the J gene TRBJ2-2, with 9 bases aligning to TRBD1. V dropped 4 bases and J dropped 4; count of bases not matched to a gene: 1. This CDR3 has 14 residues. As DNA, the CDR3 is TGTGCCAGCAGTTGGGGACAGGGCACCGGGGAGCTGTTTTTT. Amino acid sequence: CASSWGQGTGELFF.

CDR3 DNA sequence: TGTGCCAGCAGCTTGGTGGGAGCGACTGAAGCTTTCTTT. The encoded protein is CASSLVGATEAFF. The J gene is TRBJ1-1, the V gene TRBV7-2; D is uncertain. V was cut by 3 bases and J by 5 bases, with 10 bases left in between. The germline V gene encodes CDR1 SGHTA and CDR2 FQGNSA. This CDR3 comprises 13 residues.

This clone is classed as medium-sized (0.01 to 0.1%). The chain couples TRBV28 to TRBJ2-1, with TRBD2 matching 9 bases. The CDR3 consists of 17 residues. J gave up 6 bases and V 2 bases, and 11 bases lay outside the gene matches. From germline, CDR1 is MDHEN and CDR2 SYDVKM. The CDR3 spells CASSLGREGHFGNEQFF. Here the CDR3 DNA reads TGTGCCAGCAGTTTAGGGCGGGAGGGCCATTTCGGCAATGAGCAGTTCTTC. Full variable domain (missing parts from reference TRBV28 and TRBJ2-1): DVKVTQSSRYLVKRTGEKVFLECVQDMDHENMFWYRQDPGLGLRLIYFSYDVKMKEKGDIPEGYSVSREKKERFSLILESASTNQTSMYLCASSLGREGHFGNEQFFGPGTRLTVL.

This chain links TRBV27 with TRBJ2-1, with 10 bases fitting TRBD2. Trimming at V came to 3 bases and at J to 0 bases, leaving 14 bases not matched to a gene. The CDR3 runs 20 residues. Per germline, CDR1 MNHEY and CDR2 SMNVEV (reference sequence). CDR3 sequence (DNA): TGTGCCAGCAGTTTCTCCCCCATTTCTAGCGGGGGCCACTCCTACAATGAGCAGTTCTTC. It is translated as CASSFSPISSGGHSYNEQFF.

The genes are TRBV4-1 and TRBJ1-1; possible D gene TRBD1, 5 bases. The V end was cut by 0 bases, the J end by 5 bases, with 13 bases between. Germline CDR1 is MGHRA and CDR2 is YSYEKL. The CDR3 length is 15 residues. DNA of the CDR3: TGCGCCAGCAGCCAAGATGGGGGGGGATGGACTGAAGCTTTCTTT. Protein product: CASSQDGGGWTEAFF.

Written as DNA, the CDR3 is TGTGCCAGCAGCCAGGCCGCAGGGGACGGGGAGCTGTTTTTT. It encodes CASSQAAGDGELFF. J is TRBJ2-2 and V is TRBV4-2; tentative D call: TRBD1 (6 bases). The CDR3 spans 14 residues. The V end was cut by 3 bases, the J end by 7 bases, with 12 bases between. The germline gives CDR1 LGHNA, CDR2 YNFKEQ.

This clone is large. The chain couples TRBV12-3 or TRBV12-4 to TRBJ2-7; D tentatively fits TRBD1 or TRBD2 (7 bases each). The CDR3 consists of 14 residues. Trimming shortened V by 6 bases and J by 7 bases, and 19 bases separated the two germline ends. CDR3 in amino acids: CASSTQGEGQEQYF. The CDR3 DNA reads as TGTGCCAGCAGCACCCAGGGGGAGGGCCAAGAGCAGTACTTC.

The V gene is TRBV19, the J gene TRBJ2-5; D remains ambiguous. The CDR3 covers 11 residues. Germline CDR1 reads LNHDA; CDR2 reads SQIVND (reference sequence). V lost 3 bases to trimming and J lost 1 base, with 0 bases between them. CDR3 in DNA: TGTGCCAGTAGTATCCAAGAGACCCAGTACTTC. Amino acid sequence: CASSIQETQYF.

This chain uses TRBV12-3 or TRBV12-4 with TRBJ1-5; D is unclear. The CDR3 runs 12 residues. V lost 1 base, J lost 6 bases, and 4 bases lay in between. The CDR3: CASSLGSQPQHF. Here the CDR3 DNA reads TGTGCCAGCAGTTTAGGTTCTCAGCCCCAGCATTTT.

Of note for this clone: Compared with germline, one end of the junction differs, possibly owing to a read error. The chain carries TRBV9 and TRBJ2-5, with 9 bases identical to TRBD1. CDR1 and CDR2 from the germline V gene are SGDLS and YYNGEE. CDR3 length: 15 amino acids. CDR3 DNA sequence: TGTACCAGCAGCAAACAGGGGGCGAGGGGTGAGACCCAGTACTTC. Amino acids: CTSSKQGARGETQYF.

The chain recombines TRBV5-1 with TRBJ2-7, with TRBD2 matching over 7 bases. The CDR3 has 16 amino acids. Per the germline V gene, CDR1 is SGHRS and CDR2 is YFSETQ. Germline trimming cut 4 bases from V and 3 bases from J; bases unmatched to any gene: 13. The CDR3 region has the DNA TGCGCCAGCAGCACTTGGAGCGCTAGCGGTGTCTACGAGCAGTACGTC. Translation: CASSTWSASGVYEQYV.

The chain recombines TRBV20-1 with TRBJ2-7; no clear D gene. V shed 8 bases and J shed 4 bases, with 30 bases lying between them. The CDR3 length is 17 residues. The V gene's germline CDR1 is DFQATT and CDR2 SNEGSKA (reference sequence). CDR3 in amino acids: CSTLGDGVARPQYEQYF. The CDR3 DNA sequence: TGCAGTACCCTAGGAGACGGAGTGGCCCGCCCCCAGTACGAGCAGTACTTC.

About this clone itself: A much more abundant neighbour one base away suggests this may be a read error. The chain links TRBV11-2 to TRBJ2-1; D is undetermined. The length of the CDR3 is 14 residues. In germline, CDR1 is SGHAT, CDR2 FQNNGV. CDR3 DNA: TGTGCCATCAGCCCCCAGTACAGCTACAATGAGCAGTTCTTC. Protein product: CAISPQYSYNEQFF.

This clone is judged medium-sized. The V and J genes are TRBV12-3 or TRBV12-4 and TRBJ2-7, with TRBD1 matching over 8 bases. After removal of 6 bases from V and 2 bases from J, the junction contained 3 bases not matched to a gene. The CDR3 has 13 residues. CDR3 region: CASRRTGTYEQYF. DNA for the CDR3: TGTGCCAGCAGACGGACAGGGACCTACGAGCAGTACTTC.

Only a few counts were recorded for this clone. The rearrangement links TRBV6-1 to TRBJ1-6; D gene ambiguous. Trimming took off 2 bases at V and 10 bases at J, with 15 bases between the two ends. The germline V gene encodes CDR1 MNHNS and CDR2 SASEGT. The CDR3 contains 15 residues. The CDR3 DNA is TGTGCCAGCAGTGAATGGGCAGGTGAGAACTCACCCCTCCACTTT. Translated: CASSEWAGENSPLHF.